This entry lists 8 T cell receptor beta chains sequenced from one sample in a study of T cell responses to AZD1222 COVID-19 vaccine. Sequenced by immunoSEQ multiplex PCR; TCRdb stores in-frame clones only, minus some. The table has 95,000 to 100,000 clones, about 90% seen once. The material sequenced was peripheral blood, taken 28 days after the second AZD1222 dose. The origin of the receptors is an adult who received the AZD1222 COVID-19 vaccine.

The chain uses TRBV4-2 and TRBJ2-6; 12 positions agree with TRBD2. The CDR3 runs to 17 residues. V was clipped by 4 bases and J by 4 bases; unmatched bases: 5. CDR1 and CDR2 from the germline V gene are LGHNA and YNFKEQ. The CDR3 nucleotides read TGTGCCAGCAGCCCCGGACTAGCGGGAACCGGGGCCAACGTCCTGACTTTC. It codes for CASSPGLAGTGANVLTF.

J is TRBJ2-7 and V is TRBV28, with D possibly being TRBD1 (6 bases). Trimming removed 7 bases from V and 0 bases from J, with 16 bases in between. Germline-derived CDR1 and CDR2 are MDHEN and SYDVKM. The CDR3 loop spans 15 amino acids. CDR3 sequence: CASMPRTVVSYEQYF. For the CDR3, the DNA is TGTGCCAGCATGCCCCGGACAGTGGTCTCCTACGAGCAGTACTTC. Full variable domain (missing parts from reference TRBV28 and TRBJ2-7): DVKVTQSSRYLVKRTGEKVFLECVQDMDHENMFWYRQDPGLGLRLIYFSYDVKMKEKGDIPEGYSVSREKKERFSLILESASTNQTSMYLCASMPRTVVSYEQYFGPGTRLTVT.

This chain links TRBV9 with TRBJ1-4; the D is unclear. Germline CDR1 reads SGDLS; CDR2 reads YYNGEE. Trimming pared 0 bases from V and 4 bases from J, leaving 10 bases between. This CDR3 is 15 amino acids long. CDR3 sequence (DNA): TGTGCCAGCAGCGTAGCGCCAGGCTTTAATGAAAAACTGTTTTTT. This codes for CASSVAPGFNEKLFF.

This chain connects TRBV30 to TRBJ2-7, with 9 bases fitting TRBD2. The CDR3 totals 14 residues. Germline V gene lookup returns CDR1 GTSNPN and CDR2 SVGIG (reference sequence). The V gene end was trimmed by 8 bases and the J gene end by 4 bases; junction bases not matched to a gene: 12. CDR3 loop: CAATAGGRGYEQYF. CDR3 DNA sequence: TGTGCCGCGACTGCTGGCGGGAGGGGTTACGAGCAGTACTTC.

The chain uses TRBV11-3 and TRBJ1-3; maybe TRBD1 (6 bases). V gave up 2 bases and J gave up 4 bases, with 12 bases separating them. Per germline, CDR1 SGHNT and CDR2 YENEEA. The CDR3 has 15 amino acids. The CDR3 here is CASSLQGLQGNTIYF. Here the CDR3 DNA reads TGTGCCAGCAGCTTACAGGGGCTTCAGGGAAACACCATATATTTT.

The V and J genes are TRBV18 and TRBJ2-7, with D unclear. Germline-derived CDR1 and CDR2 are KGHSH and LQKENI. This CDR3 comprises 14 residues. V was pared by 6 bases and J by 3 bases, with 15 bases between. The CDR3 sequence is CASSLDSGNYEQYF. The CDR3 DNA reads TGTGCCAGCTCTCTCGACTCGGGTAACTACGAGCAGTACTTC.

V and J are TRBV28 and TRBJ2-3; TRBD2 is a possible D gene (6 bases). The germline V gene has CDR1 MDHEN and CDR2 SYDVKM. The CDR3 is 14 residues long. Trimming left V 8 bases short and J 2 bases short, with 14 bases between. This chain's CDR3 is CASSRAGPTDTQYF. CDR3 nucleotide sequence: TGTGCCAGCTCCCGGGCGGGACCCACAGATACGCAGTATTTT.

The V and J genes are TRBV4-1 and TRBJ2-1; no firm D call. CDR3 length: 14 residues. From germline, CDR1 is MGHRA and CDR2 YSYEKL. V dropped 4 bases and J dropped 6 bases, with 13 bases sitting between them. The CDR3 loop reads CASSLREAANEQFF. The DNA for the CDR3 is TGCGCCAGCAGCCTGAGAGAGGCTGCCAATGAGCAGTTCTTC.